The 26 T cell receptor beta chains listed next were all sequenced from one sample in a study of radiation and T cells in renal cell carcinoma. TCRdb's table, derived via immunoSEQ multiplex PCR, lists solely in-frame clones and lacks some. The sample holds tens of thousands of clones; about 85% are singletons and the top ten take 9.4%. This sample's time point: blood 4 weeks post-SBRT, at nephrectomy. Treatment of the sample: 15 Gy SBRT to primary tumor, nephrectomy 4 weeks later. The specimen was blood, collected from a patient whose treatment included radiotherapy and nephrectomy. The receptors derive from a man in his fifties with renal cell carcinoma.

V is TRBV6-1 and J is TRBJ1-5; unclear D gene. The CDR3 spans 13 residues. The germline CDR1 and CDR2 sequences are MNHNS and SASEGT. Trimming took off 5 bases at V and 6 bases at J, with 11 bases between the two ends. CDR3: CASSLEPSQPQHF. CDR3 sequence (DNA): TGTGCCAGCAGTTTGGAACCTAGTCAGCCCCAGCATTTT.

The chain is built from TRBV20-1 and TRBJ1-2; the D gene is possibly TRBD1 (5 bases). Germline-derived CDR1 and CDR2 are DFQATT and SNEGSKA (reference sequence). V lost 2 bases and J lost 6, with 7 bases in between. The CDR3 loop spans 11 amino acids. CDR3 sequence (DNA): TGCAGTGCTAGACAGGGACATGGCTACACCTTC. It codes for CSARQGHGYTF.

The V gene is TRBV29-1, the J gene TRBJ2-3; 7 positions agree with TRBD2. The CDR3 runs to 14 residues. From germline, CDR1 is SQVTM and CDR2 ANQGSEA. J gave up 0 bases and V 6 bases, and 6 bases lay outside the gene matches. The chain's CDR3 is CSVASGSSTDTQYF. The CDR3 bases are TGCAGCGTAGCTAGCGGATCTAGCACAGATACGCAGTATTTT.

J is TRBJ1-6 and V is TRBV2; possible D gene TRBD1, 5 bases. CDR1 is SNHLY, CDR2 FYNNEI, per germline. Trimming removed 4 bases from V and 10 bases from J, with 11 bases in between. The CDR3 consists of 13 residues. Here the CDR3 reads CASSARDDSPLHF. The CDR3 DNA follows: TGTGCCAGCAGTGCCCGGGACGACTCACCCCTCCACTTT.

The rearrangement links TRBV28 to TRBJ1-1; 9 nucleotides line up with TRBD1. Germline V gene lookup returns CDR1 MDHEN and CDR2 SYDVKM. The CDR3 contains 12 residues. V shed 5 bases and J 12 bases; nucleotides not matched to a gene: 7. CDR3 amino acids: CASSLETGGTFF. The CDR3, as DNA: TGTGCCAGCAGTCTCGAGACAGGGGGAACTTTCTTT.

This chain connects TRBV6-4 to TRBJ2-3; D may be TRBD2 (6 bases). Deletions cut 6 bases from V and 0 bases from J, with 10 bases between. The CDR3 contains 14 residues. Germline V gives CDR1 MRHNA, CDR2 SNTAGT. The CDR3 loop reads CASSPGTSTDTQYF. For the CDR3, the DNA is TGTGCCAGCAGCCCCGGGACTAGCACAGATACGCAGTATTTT.

J is TRBJ1-2 and V is TRBV7-9; no clear D. Trimming removed 7 bases from V and 1 base from J, with 10 bases in between. Germline V gene data show CDR1 as SEHNR and CDR2 as FQNEAQ (reference sequence). CDR3 length: 13 amino acids. CDR3 DNA: TGTGCCAGCACGGCTCGTGGTAACTATGGCTACACCTTC. Protein sequence: CASTARGNYGYTF.

This chain joins TRBV19 and TRBJ1-5, with TRBD1 matching over 10 bases. V shed 5 bases and J 7 bases; nucleotides not matched to a gene: 5. The CDR3 consists of 14 residues. From germline, CDR1 is LNHDA and CDR2 SQIVND (reference sequence). CDR3 loop: CASSFRQGAQPQHF. The CDR3 bases are TGTGCCAGTAGTTTCCGACAGGGGGCACAGCCCCAGCATTTT.

The V gene is TRBV5-4, the J gene TRBJ2-2, with 7 nucleotides matching TRBD1. V shed 4 bases, J shed 5 bases, and the junction held 8 bases outside the gene matches. This CDR3 spans 15 amino acids. Germline V gene lookup returns CDR1 SGHNT and CDR2 YYREEE (reference sequence). The CDR3 DNA is TGTGCCAGCAGCCTGGACAGGATTGCTACCGGGGAGCTGTTTTTT. Amino acids: CASSLDRIATGELFF.

The rearrangement uses TRBV4-2 and TRBJ1-2, with TRBD1 identical over 7 bases. The germline V gene has CDR1 LGHNA and CDR2 YNFKEQ. Losses at the gene ends were 0 bases for V and 3 bases for J; bases not matched to a gene: 7. The length of the CDR3 is 16 residues. CDR3 amino acids: CASSQDPTGIHYGYTF. CDR3 sequence (DNA): TGTGCCAGCAGCCAAGACCCGACAGGGATCCACTATGGCTACACCTTC.

This clone has just a few counts. The chain recombines TRBV29-1 with TRBJ2-1; 8 bases are shared with TRBD2. With V trimmed by 4 bases and J by 8 bases, 7 bases remained unmatched. Germline CDR1 is SQVTM and CDR2 is ANQGSEA. There are 13 residues in the CDR3. The CDR3 here is CSVVGAGVYEQFF. In DNA form, the CDR3 reads TGCAGCGTTGTGGGAGCGGGAGTCTATGAGCAGTTCTTC.

The gene calls are TRBV6-1 and TRBJ1-2; 7 nucleotides agree with TRBD1. The CDR3 is made up of 14 amino acids. Germline V gene data show CDR1 as MNHNS and CDR2 as SASEGT. V lost 1 base, J lost 5 bases, and 4 bases stayed unmatched. The CDR3 sequence: CASSEVEGAYGYTF. CDR3 sequence (DNA): TGTGCCAGCAGTGAAGTCGAGGGGGCATATGGCTACACCTTC.

The rearrangement uses TRBV5-4 and TRBJ1-1; D is undetermined. Trimming shortened V by 2 bases and J by 1 base, and 12 bases separated the two germline ends. Per germline, CDR1 SGHNT and CDR2 YYREEE (reference sequence). The CDR3 is 15 residues long. CDR3 nucleotide sequence: TGTGCCAGCAGCTTAAGTACGACGTGGAACACTGAAGCTTTCTTT. Translating gives CASSLSTTWNTEAFF. The full variable domain, rest sourced from reference TRBV5-4 and TRBJ1-1, is ETGVTQSPTHLIKTRGQQVTLRCSSQSGHNTVSWYQQALGQGPQFIFQYYREEENGRGNFPPRFSGLQFPNYSSELNVNALELDDSALYLCASSLSTTWNTEAFFGQGTRLTVV.

This clone has just a few counts. V gene TRBV19 combines with J gene TRBJ2-1; tentative D call: TRBD2 (5 bases). CDR1 and CDR2 from the germline V gene are LNHDA and SQIVND (reference sequence). Trimming pared 0 bases from V and 4 bases from J, leaving 7 bases between. The CDR3 sequence is 14 residues long. CDR3: CASSIDGGYNEQFF. CDR3 nucleotide sequence: TGTGCCAGTAGTATAGACGGAGGTTACAATGAGCAGTTCTTC.

CDR3 DNA sequence: TGTGCCAGCAGCCTGCCCGGGGCGGGGGGCGGCTACACCTTC. It translates to CASSLPGAGGGYTF. The gene calls are TRBV28 and TRBJ1-2; tentative D call: TRBD1 (6 bases). V lost 6 bases and J lost 8, with 19 bases in between. This CDR3 contains 14 residues. The germline gives CDR1 MDHEN, CDR2 SYDVKM.

The chain employs TRBV5-4 and TRBJ1-6; D is possibly TRBD1 (5 bases). Germline CDR1 and CDR2: SGHNT and YYREEE (reference sequence). CDR3 length equals 16 residues. Trimming cost V 5 bases and J 8 bases, with 20 bases left between them. DNA of the CDR3: TGTGCCAGCAGATCCGGGGGATTAGGTACGGATTCACCCCTCCACTTT. Translated, it gives CASRSGGLGTDSPLHF.

The gene calls are TRBV7-6 and TRBJ1-4; TRBD1 matches at 9 bases. Per the germline V gene, CDR1 is SGHVS and CDR2 is FNYEAQ. The trim removed 3 bases at V and 10 bases at J, leaving 9 bases unmatched. The CDR3 contains 15 residues. CDR3: CASSLEDRGYGKLFF. For the CDR3, the DNA is TGTGCCAGCAGCTTGGAGGACAGGGGATACGGAAAACTGTTTTTT.

The rearrangement links TRBV2 to TRBJ1-4; maybe TRBD1 (5 bases). Trimming removed 4 bases at V and 7 bases at J, with 10 bases between. The CDR3 extends over 13 amino acids. Germline loops: CDR1 SNHLY, CDR2 FYNNEI. This chain's CDR3 is CASSVRGREKLFF. CDR3 in DNA: TGTGCCAGCAGTGTAAGGGGACGTGAAAAACTGTTTTTT.

The V and J genes are TRBV6-5 and TRBJ1-2; D possibly corresponds to TRBD1 (6 bases). The ends were cut back, 6 bases at V and 6 bases at J, with 14 bases in the middle. The CDR3 has 13 residues. CDR1 and CDR2 from the germline V gene are MNHEY and SVGAGI. CDR3 residues: CASSRRGADGYTF. The CDR3 coding sequence is TGTGCCAGCAGCCGTCGGGGGGCTGATGGCTACACCTTC.

V and J are TRBV2 and TRBJ2-3; 8 positions match TRBD2. Germline V gene data show CDR1 as SNHLY and CDR2 as FYNNEI. V shed 4 bases, J shed 5 bases, and the junction held 11 bases outside the gene matches. CDR3 length equals 16 residues. CDR3 bases: TGTGCCAGCAGTGTTTCCGGGGGGGGGCCGGGAGATACGCAGTATTTT. It codes for CASSVSGGGPGDTQYF.

This chain uses TRBV5-1 with TRBJ1-6; maybe TRBD1 (5 bases). This CDR3 spans 15 amino acids. Between the trimmed V and J ends, which lost 2 bases and 8 bases, there was a span of 14 bases. Looked up from germline, CDR1 is SGHRS and CDR2 is YFSETQ. The DNA of the CDR3 is TGCGCCAGCAGCTTACGGACGGGGGAGGATTCACCCCTCCACTTT. Protein sequence: CASSLRTGEDSPLHF.

The CDR3 is CASSSAWGSSYGYTF. For the CDR3, the DNA is TGTGCCAGCAGCTCAGCCTGGGGCAGTTCTTATGGCTACACCTTC. This chain joins TRBV11-2 and TRBJ1-2; D perhaps matches TRBD1 (5 bases). Trimming left V 4 bases short and J 5 bases short, with 17 bases between. The CDR3 runs 15 residues. The germline V gene has CDR1 SGHAT and CDR2 FQNNGV.

The chain uses TRBV21-1 and TRBJ2-5; TRBD2, the table's D call, was not compared with the DNA. TRBV21-1 is an annotated pseudogene. The length of the CDR3 is 15 residues. CDR3 residues: CARSGTSGSKETQYF. Written as DNA, the CDR3 is TGTGCCAGAAGCGGGACTAGCGGGAGTAAGGAGACCCAGTACTTC.

The rearrangement uses TRBV27 and TRBJ2-5; weak D call: TRBD1 (6 bases). Germline CDR1 MNHEY, CDR2 SMNVEV (reference sequence). The CDR3 contains 15 residues. V gave up 6 bases and J gave up 4 bases, with 18 bases separating them. CDR3 sequence reads: CASRPYRDPGETQYF. CDR3 sequence (DNA): TGTGCCAGCAGGCCCTACAGGGATCCGGGAGAGACCCAGTACTTC.

V and J are TRBV28 and TRBJ2-1; either TRBD1 or TRBD2 may supply D (6 bases each). Germline V CDR1 and CDR2: MDHEN, SYDVKM. CDR3 length: 16 amino acids. V lost 8 bases, J lost 4 bases, and 21 bases lay in between. This CDR3 reads CASLSFGGQEYNEQFF. The CDR3 coding sequence is TGTGCCAGCCTTTCCTTTGGGGGGCAAGAATACAATGAGCAGTTCTTC.

The chain has TRBV2 and TRBJ1-5, with 8 bases identical to TRBD1. Germline-derived CDR1 and CDR2 are SNHLY and FYNNEI. After removal of 5 bases from V and 7 bases from J, the junction contained 10 bases not matched to a gene. CDR3 length equals 15 residues. CDR3 protein: CASSLTRDRIQPQHF. The CDR3 nucleotides are TGTGCCAGCAGTCTTACCCGGGACAGGATCCAGCCCCAGCATTTT.